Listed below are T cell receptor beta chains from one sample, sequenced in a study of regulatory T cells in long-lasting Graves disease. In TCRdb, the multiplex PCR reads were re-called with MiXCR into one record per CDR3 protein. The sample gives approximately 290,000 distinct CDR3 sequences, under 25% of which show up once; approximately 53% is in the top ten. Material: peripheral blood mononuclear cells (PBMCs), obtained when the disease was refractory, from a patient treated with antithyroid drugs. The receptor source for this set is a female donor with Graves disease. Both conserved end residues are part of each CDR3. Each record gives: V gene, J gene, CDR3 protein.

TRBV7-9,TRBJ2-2,CASSQGQSNTGELFF
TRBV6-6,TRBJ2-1,CASSVTRGGNEQFF
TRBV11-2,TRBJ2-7,CASSLATSGIYEQYF
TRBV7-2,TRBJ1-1,CASSPTGADEAFF
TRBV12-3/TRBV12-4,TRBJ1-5,CASRRDGEQPQHF
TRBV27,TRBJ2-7,CASWDRLYEQYF
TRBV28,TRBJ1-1,CASRFYQKNTEAFF
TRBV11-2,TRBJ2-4,CASSSDRGNDGDIQYF
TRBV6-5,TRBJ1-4,CASSYSGQQEKLFF
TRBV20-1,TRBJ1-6,CSARVPGLVSSPLHF
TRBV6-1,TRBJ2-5,CASSRDLTDTQYF
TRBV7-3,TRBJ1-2,CASSSRPGQGISGYTF
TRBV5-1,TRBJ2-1,CASSTVGLASYNEQFF
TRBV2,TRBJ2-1,CASRVSLAGAYNEQFF
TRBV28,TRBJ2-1,CASRPGQGRREQFF
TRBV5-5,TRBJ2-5,CASSAGIAVYQETQYF
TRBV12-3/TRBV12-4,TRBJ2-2,CSGSYTGELFF
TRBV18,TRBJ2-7,CASSPGQGAPYEQYF
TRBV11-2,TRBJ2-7,CASSFFTGSYEQYF
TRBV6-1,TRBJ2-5,CASTLSPGGGETQYF
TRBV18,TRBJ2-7,CASSPQASGEQYF
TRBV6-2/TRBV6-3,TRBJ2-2,CASSPGLGTGELFF
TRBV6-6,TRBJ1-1,CTSSYSSSATEAFF
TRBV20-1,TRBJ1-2,CSARDAGTANYGYTF
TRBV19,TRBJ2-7,CASSNSGGPYEQYF
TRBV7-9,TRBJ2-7,CASSFNPHEQYF
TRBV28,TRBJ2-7,CASSSPPDGDYEQYF
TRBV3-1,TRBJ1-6,CASSQDPSPLHF
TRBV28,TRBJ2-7,CASSFVASGTYEQYF
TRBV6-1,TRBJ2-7,CASSFSIGPYEQYF
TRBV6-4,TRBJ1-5,CASSDTAANQPQHF
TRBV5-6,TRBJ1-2,CASSLRVLYGYTF
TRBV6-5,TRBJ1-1,CASSYSRVDTEAFF
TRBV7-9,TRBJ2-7,CASNDGNEQYF
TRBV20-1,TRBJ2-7,CSADRANEQYF
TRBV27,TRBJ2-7,CASSLGSGGEASYEQYF
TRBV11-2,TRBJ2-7,CASSFQAIGSSEQYF
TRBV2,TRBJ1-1,CAITGRMNTEAFF
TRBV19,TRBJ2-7,CASSIAWGDEQYF
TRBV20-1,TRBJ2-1,CSALGLAGSKTYNEQFF
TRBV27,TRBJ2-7,CASSLSLAGFHEQYF
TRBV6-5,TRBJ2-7,CASSYGRPGEQYF
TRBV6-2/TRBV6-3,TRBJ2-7,CASSAWSGDEQYF
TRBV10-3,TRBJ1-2,CAISEADGSYGYTF
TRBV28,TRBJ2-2,CASSFSAYDSGELFF